The T cell receptor (beta chain) described here comes from a study of read filtering for tumor transcriptome and immune sequencing. Overall study: R-ISS stage counts were 8 for I, about 15 for II, about 7 for III.

This CDR3 comprises 14 residues. CDR1 and CDR2 from the germline V gene are SGHNT and YENEEA. From around 440 ng of RNA, a library with molecular barcoded alpha/delta and beta/gamma adaptors was made. MiXCR, run by TCRdb on the reads, gives a single entry per CDR3 protein. The table lists more than 55,000 distinct CDR3 sequences, 20% to 25% of them singletons, with about 15% in the top ten. Study-wide results and caveats: About four fifths of IR-seq clonotypes had a single read, yet these held roughly 3.7% of reads.

Sampling of bone marrow took place during active disease in every patient. In its sample, this clonotype was seen many times. Antigen unknown. The junction shows a germline mismatch at one end, possibly a read error. The rearrangement uses TRBV11-3 and TRBJ1-3, with 7 bases matching TRBD1. This receptor was taken from a donor older than 35 with multiple myeloma. Sequenced: a population of CD138-negative cells sorted from bone marrow. CDR3 region: CASSLREGQPEADF. The CDR3 DNA sequence: TGTGCCAGCAGCTTAAGAGAGGGACAGCCCGAGGCGGATTTT.